Listed below are T cell receptor beta chains from one sample, sequenced in a study of blood T cell repertoires in COVID-19. Clones were read by immunoSEQ multiplex PCR, and TCRdb kept only the in-frame ones, dropping some. The sample has tens of thousands of clones, 65% to 80% seen once. The specimen was peripheral blood. These receptors originate from a man aged 55-75 years with active or convalescent COVID-19. Both conserved end residues are part of each CDR3. Fields, in order: D gene, clone size, V gene, J gene, CDR3 DNA, CDR3 protein. A D gene is named only where the DNA matches it firmly. Clone size is shown for a subset of rows, as once, few, many or a class of expanded clone.

>TRBD1|NA|TRBV6-5|TRBJ1-5
TGTGCCAGCAGTTTGAGACAGGGGTACAATCAGCCCCAGCATTTT
CASSLRQGYNQPQHF
>TRBD2|NA|TRBV5-1|TRBJ2-5
TGCGCCAGCAGCTGGGGACTAGCGGGTTTTCAAGAGACCCAGTACTTC
CASSWGLAGFQETQYF
>NA|NA|TRBV6-6|TRBJ1-1
TGTGCCAGCAGTTACTCGCCTGTAAACGGGGGCACTGAAGCTTTCTTT
CASSYSPVNGGTEAFF
>NA|NA|TRBV27|TRBJ1-5
TGTGCCAGCAGTCCCTTAATGTCCAATCAGCCCCAGCATTTT
CASSPLMSNQPQHF
>NA|NA|TRBV30|TRBJ1-5
TGTGCCTGGAGTACCCAGAGCAATCAGCCCCAGCATTTT
CAWSTQSNQPQHF
>NA|NA|TRBV15|TRBJ1-3
TGTGCCACCAGCAGCCGTCCTGGAAACACCATATATTTT
CATSSRPGNTIYF
>NA|few|TRBV19|TRBJ1-1
TGTGCCAGCAGAAACAGGGAGAGCACTGAAGCTTTCTTT
CASRNRESTEAFF
>NA|NA|TRBV2|TRBJ1-6
TGTGCCAGCAGAACCATGAGCTCACCCCTCCACTTT
CASRTMSSPLHF
>TRBD2|NA|TRBV2|TRBJ2-5
TGTGCCAGCAGTGAGGAAGCGGGGCCTCAAGAGACCCAGTACTTC
CASSEEAGPQETQYF
>TRBD1|NA|TRBV5-4|TRBJ2-7
TGTGCCAGCAGCTCGACAGGGGCCTTCTACGAGCAGTACTTC
CASSSTGAFYEQYF
>TRBD1|NA|TRBV19|TRBJ2-2
TGTGCCAGTGGACAGGGGGCGGTAAACACCGGGGAGCTGTTTTTT
CASGQGAVNTGELFF
>NA|NA|TRBV7-9|TRBJ1-1
TGTGCCAGCACCATATACACTGAAGCTTTCTTT
CASTIYTEAFF
>TRBD2|NA|TRBV3-1/TRBV3-2|TRBJ2-1
TGTGCCAGCAGCCAAGGAGCCCAGCGGGGGGGCGGTGAGCAGTTCTTC
CASSQGAQRGGGEQFF
>NA|NA|TRBV3-1/TRBV3-2|TRBJ1-2
TGTGCCAGCAGCCAATTGGCAGCTAACTATGGCTACACCTTC
CASSQLAANYGYTF
>NA|once|TRBV6-5|TRBJ1-4
TGTGCCAGCAGTTACCAAAATAATGAAAAACTGTTTTTT
CASSYQNNEKLFF
>NA|NA|TRBV28|TRBJ2-5
TGTGCCAGCAGTCAGGGGGCGGGGGTGATAAAGACCCAGTACTTC
CASSQGAGVIKTQYF
>NA|NA|TRBV7-9|TRBJ1-2
TGTGCCAGCAGCTTAGTCCATTATGGCTACACCTTC
CASSLVHYGYTF
>NA|NA|TRBV5-1|TRBJ1-5
TGCGCCAGCAGCTTGGGGCCTTATCAGCCCCAGCATTTT
CASSLGPYQPQHF
>TRBD1|NA|TRBV11-2|TRBJ1-6
TGTGCCAGCAGCTGGGAAGGGGGCGCGAATTCACCCCTCCACTTT
CASSWEGGANSPLHF
>NA|NA|TRBV9|TRBJ1-3
TGTGCCAGCAGCGTACAGGCCCCTGGAAACACCATATATTTT
CASSVQAPGNTIYF
>NA|NA|TRBV3-1/TRBV3-2|TRBJ1-2
TGTGCCAGCAGCCCAACCGGGGTATTCTATGGCTACACCTTC
CASSPTGVFYGYTF
>TRBD1|NA|TRBV5-5|TRBJ1-5
TGTGCCAGCAGCTACGGGACAGGGTACAGCAATCAGCCCCAGCATTTT
CASSYGTGYSNQPQHF
>NA|few|TRBV28|TRBJ1-6
TGTGCCAGCAGGTGGACACCCGGGGGACCCCTCCACTTT
CASRWTPGGPLHF
>TRBD1|once|TRBV6-1|TRBJ2-5
TGTGCCAGCAGTGAAACAGGGGCCCGAGAGACCCAGTACTTC
CASSETGARETQYF
>NA|NA|TRBV7-9|TRBJ1-3
TGTGCCAGCAGACTCATCACAGGGAACACCATATATTTT
CASRLITGNTIYF
>NA|once|TRBV9|TRBJ2-1
TGTGCCAGCAGCGTAGCACAGGACGAATACAATGAGCAGTTCTTC
CASSVAQDEYNEQFF
>TRBD1|NA|TRBV5-1|TRBJ2-3
TGCGCCAGCAGCATGGGACAGGGGATGGCAGATACGCAGTATTTT
CASSMGQGMADTQYF
>TRBD1|NA|TRBV28|TRBJ1-2
TGTGCCAGCAGTTTGTATCCCGGACAGGGCTATGGCTACACCTTC
CASSLYPGQGYGYTF
>NA|NA|TRBV6-6|TRBJ1-5
TGTGCCAGCAGTTCCCCCAGGGGAGCGGGCAATCAGCCCCAGCATTTT
CASSSPRGAGNQPQHF
>NA|NA|TRBV9|TRBJ1-3
TGTGCCAGCAGCGCGACAGACTCTGGAAACACCATATATTTT
CASSATDSGNTIYF
>TRBD2|many|TRBV2|TRBJ2-1
TGTGCCAGCAGTGAACAAGCGGGGCCTTACAATGAGCAGTTCTTC
CASSEQAGPYNEQFF
>NA|NA|TRBV18|TRBJ2-1
TGTGCCAGCTCACGCCACCAGGGTGACGATGAGCAGTTCTTC
CASSRHQGDDEQFF
>TRBD2|NA|TRBV11-1|TRBJ2-1
TGTGCCAGCAGTACCGGACTAGCCTCCTACAATGAGCAGTTCTTC
CASSTGLASYNEQFF
>TRBD1|NA|TRBV4-2|TRBJ1-4
TGTGCCAGCAACAGGGGACAGGGTGATAATGAAAAACTGTTTTTT
CASNRGQGDNEKLFF
>TRBD2|once|TRBV18|TRBJ2-5
TGTGCCAGCTCACGCACTAGCGGGGATCGGCAGGGTGAGACCCAGTACTTC
CASSRTSGDRQGETQYF
>TRBD2|NA|TRBV10-3|TRBJ2-7
TGTGCCATCAGCGCCAGCGGGGTACACGAGCAGTACTTC
CAISASGVHEQYF
>TRBD1|NA|TRBV7-3|TRBJ2-6
TGTGCCAGCAGCTCGACAGGGAAACCCAACGTCCTGACTTTC
CASSSTGKPNVLTF
>NA|once|TRBV6-5|TRBJ2-7
TGTGCCAGCAGCCCGATTCCCGCCAGGGCCCACGAGCAGTACTTC
CASSPIPARAHEQYF
>NA|NA|TRBV7-2|TRBJ2-2
TGTGCCAGCAGCATGGCTAGGAACACCGGGGAGCTGTTTTTT
CASSMARNTGELFF
>TRBD1|NA|TRBV24-1|TRBJ1-2
TGTGCCACCAGTGATCACCGGGACAGGGGGACCAGCTATGGCTACACCTTC
CATSDHRDRGTSYGYTF